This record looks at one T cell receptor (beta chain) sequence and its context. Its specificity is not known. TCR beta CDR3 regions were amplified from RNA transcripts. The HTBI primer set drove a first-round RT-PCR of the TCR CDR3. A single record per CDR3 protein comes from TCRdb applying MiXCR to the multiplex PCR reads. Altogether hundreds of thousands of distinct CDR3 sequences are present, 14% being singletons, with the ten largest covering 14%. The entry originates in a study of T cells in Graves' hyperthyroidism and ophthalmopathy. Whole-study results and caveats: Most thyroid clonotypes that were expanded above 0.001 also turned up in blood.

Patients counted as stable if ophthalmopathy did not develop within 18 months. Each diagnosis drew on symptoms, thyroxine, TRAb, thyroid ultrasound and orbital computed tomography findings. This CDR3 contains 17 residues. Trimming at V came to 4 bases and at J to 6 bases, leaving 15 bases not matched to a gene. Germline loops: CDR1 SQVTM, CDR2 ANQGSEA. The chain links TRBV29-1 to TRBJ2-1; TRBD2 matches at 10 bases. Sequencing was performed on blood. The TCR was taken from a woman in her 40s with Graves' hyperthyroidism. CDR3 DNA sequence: TGCAGCGTTGTTGGGCTAGCGGGAGTGGCGTTTGGCAATGAGCAGTTCTTC. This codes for CSVVGLAGVAFGNEQFF.